This T cell receptor (beta chain) was documented in a study of technical replicates of blood from several donors. CDR1 and CDR2 from the germline V gene are SEHNR and FQNEAQ (reference sequence). V gave up 2 bases and J gave up 5 bases; unmatched junction bases: 7. This CDR3 is 15 amino acids long. Clones were read by immunoSEQ multiplex PCR, and TCRdb kept only the in-frame ones, dropping some. Of 65,000 to 90,000 clones listed, around 92% are singletons. V gene TRBV7-9 combines with J gene TRBJ2-7; 9 bases match TRBD2. The source is a human donor in good health. The sequenced material came from T cells isolated from PBMCs. The CDR3 bases are TGTGCCAGCAGCTTAAGGCGGGGGGGCCTAGACGAGCAGTACTTC. Amino acid sequence: CASSLRRGGLDEQYF.